This paragraph covers one T cell receptor beta chain sequence. This record belongs to a study of sequential checkpoint blockade in melanoma. Study in general: Arm A got nivolumab then ipilimumab; arm B the reverse, 1:1. Both treatment sequences were followed by maintenance nivolumab.

CDR1 and CDR2 (germline): MNHEY, SMNVEV (reference sequence). The V segment lost 8 bases and the J segment 1 base; nucleotides outside the gene matches: 7. The CDR3 covers 15 residues. Using immunoSEQ multiplex PCR, the repertoire was profiled, and TCRdb retains in-frame clones only, with some absent. The data contain approximately 31,000 clones, 65% to 90% of them singletons. The treatment denotes: randomized to nivolumab then ipilimumab (arm A) or the reverse (arm B). No patient had prior DNA-damaging chemotherapy. PBMC sorting kept live CD3+CD8+ cells without CD19 or CD56. V usage is TRBV27 and J usage is TRBJ1-1, with 10 bases fitting TRBD1. The TCR originated in a human donor with melanoma. Here the sequenced sample was CD8+ T cells sorted from blood (inferred from file names), taken from a patient given nivolumab and ipilimumab in sequence. CDR3: CASVIRTGGNTEAFF. CDR3 nucleotide sequence: TGTGCCAGCGTCATCCGGACAGGGGGGAACACTGAAGCTTTCTTT.